This T cell receptor beta chain was captured by sequencing in a study of T cell repertoires in cytomegalovirus infection. The wider study: Recently identified HLA-C-restricted and well-studied HLA-B-restricted CMV epitopes were used.

This clonotype was counted only a few times. Its antigen remains unknown. V lost 5 bases and J 7 bases, leaving 17 bases between the germline ends. Germline CDR1 and CDR2: MNHEY and SMNVEV (reference sequence). CDR3 length equals 15 residues. TCRdb re-called the reads with MiXCR, one entry per CDR3 protein. Among fewer than 1,000,000 distinct CDR3 sequences listed, about a third were seen once. Sequences were derived from cultured CD8+ T cells from PBMCs, sampled from culture after CMV antigen stimulation. This sequence originates from a human donor in good health (CMV status not recorded). Some clones in this sample may be carry-over from other donors' samples. This sequence joins TRBV27 and TRBJ1-4; the D gene is possibly TRBD1 (6 bases). This CDR3 is CASSQGRRYPEKLFF. The CDR3 DNA reads as TGTGCCAGCAGTCAGGGGCGCAGGTATCCTGAAAAACTGTTTTTT.